This T cell receptor beta chain was captured in a study of vaccination effects on CD4 cells after COVID-19. This CDR3 has 15 residues. Germline trimming cut 3 bases from V and 8 bases from J; bases unmatched to any gene: 6. Germline V CDR1 and CDR2: MNHNS, SASEGT. Profiling relied on immunoSEQ multiplex PCR, and the TCRdb table lists in-frame clones only, not all of them. Of 30,000 to 40,000 clones listed, approximately 69% were seen once; the top ten hold about 8.4%. To note about this clone: The antigen remains unidentified.

Prior to sequencing, the ViraFEST assay stimulated PBMC with viral peptide pools, which expanded the antigen-specific CD4+ T cells. Cultured cells yielded isolated CD4+ T cells after more than nine days. Everyone in the study got two shots of either the BNT162b2 or mRNA-1273 vaccine. Cultures used 1.5 million to 2 million PBMC per well, 9.5 to 10 IU/ml IL-2 and around 9.5 ug/ml peptides. This TCR derives from a human donor who received a COVID-19 vaccine. The material was CD4+ T cells from PBMCs cultured with SARS-CoV-2 spike peptides, obtained after COVID-19 vaccination. J is TRBJ2-1 and V is TRBV6-1, with 11 bases aligning to TRBD2. CDR3 DNA: TGTGCCAGCAGTGAGGCCACTAGCGGGAGTCATGAGCAGTTCTTC. It yields the protein CASSEATSGSHEQFF.